These 28 T cell receptor beta chains share one sample of origin, sequenced in a study of prognosis after radiotherapy for stage I lung cancer. The authors amplified TCR beta CDR3 from genomic DNA using two-round multiplex PCR. The use of primers specific to each TRBV and TRBJ gene characterized first-round PCR. TCRdb processed the multiplex PCR reads anew with MiXCR; each CDR3 protein has one entry. The data show fewer than 20,000 distinct CDR3 sequences, roughly 47% seen once. The starting material was PBMCs, obtained before or after stereotactic body radiation therapy (not recorded which). The receptor source for this set is a donor aged 50 or older with non-small cell lung cancer.

To note about this clonotype: The junction departs from germline at one end; a sequencing error may be responsible. The chain has TRBV27 and TRBJ2-7; possible D gene TRBD1, 6 bases. Per the germline V gene, CDR1 is MNHEY and CDR2 is SMNVEV (reference sequence). The CDR3 contains 14 residues. CDR3 sequence (DNA): TGTGCTAGCAGTTTAGAGACAGGCTTCTACGAGCATTACTTC. Its translation is CASSLETGFYEHYF.

V and J are TRBV4-1 and TRBJ2-2, with D tentatively TRBD1 (6 bases). Per the germline V gene, CDR1 is MGHRA and CDR2 is YSYEKL. Trimming took off 4 bases at V and 5 bases at J, with 14 bases between the two ends. The CDR3 loop spans 15 amino acids. CDR3: CASSRTDRTTGELFF. The CDR3 DNA sequence: TGCGCCAGCAGCCGAACAGACAGGACAACCGGGGAGCTGTTTTTT.

The CDR3: CASSRDLGTWNTGELFF. The CDR3 DNA sequence: TGCGCCAGCAGCAGGGATTTGGGGACATGGAACACCGGGGAGCTGTTTTTT. This chain uses TRBV5-1 with TRBJ2-2; D may be TRBD1 (6 bases). The CDR3 is made up of 17 amino acids. Trimming stripped 4 bases from V and 1 base from J, with 17 bases between. Looked up from germline, CDR1 is SGHRS and CDR2 is YFSETQ. Full variable domain (missing parts from reference TRBV5-1 and TRBJ2-2): KAGVTQTPRYLIKTRGQQVTLSCSPISGHRSVSWYQQTPGQGLQFLFEYFSETQRNKGNFPGRFSGRQFSNSRSEMNVSTLELGDSALYLCASSRDLGTWNTGELFFGEGSRLTVL.

The table lists this clonotype with many counts. V gene TRBV7-2 combines with J gene TRBJ2-7; 13 positions agree with TRBD2. The CDR3 contains 14 residues. Germline V gene sequence: CDR1 SGHTA, CDR2 FQGNSA. V dropped 0 bases and J dropped 8; count of bases not matched to a gene: 1. DNA of the CDR3: TGTGCCAGCAGCTTAGCACTAGCGGGGGGGCAGCAGTACTTC. This gives the protein CASSLALAGGQQYF.

In its sample, this clonotype was seen many times. The chain combines TRBV20-1 with TRBJ2-7, with TRBD1 matching 7 bases. The trim removed 6 bases at V and 2 bases at J, leaving 7 bases unmatched. Germline V gene data show CDR1 as DFQATT and CDR2 as SNEGSKA (reference sequence). CDR3 length: 13 amino acids. The CDR3 spells CSAQRDSPYEQYF. In DNA form, the CDR3 reads TGCAGTGCCCAAAGGGACAGCCCCTACGAGCAGTACTTC.

This clonotype is a singleton in its sample. An end of the junction does not agree with germline; a read error may underlie this. The chain combines TRBV3-1 with TRBJ2-7, with a weak D call TRBD2 (6 bases). CDR1 LGHDT and CDR2 YNNKEL come from the germline V gene (reference sequence). There are 13 residues in the CDR3. The CDR3 is CAGSPMEGSEQYF. In DNA form, the CDR3 reads TGTGCCGGCAGCCCAATGGAGGGGAGCGAGCAGTACTTC.

This clonotype has ten or more counts. The chain uses TRBV20-1 and TRBJ1-2, with D possibly matching TRBD1 (6 bases). The germline CDR1 and CDR2 sequences are DFQATT and SNEGSKA (reference sequence). CDR3 length: 13 amino acids. The V end lost 6 bases, the J end lost 2 bases, and 13 bases lay between the germline ends. CDR3 nucleotide sequence: TGCAGTGCCCCCCCCGGACAGAACTATGGCTACACCTTC. Translating gives CSAPPGQNYGYTF.

This clonotype showed up many times. The CDR3 coding sequence is TGTGCCAGCAGTTTACTCGGGGCCTTGAGGGTTAGGCCCCAGCATTTT. Protein product: CASSLLGALRVRPQHF. The chain carries TRBV28 and TRBJ1-5; weak D call: TRBD1 (5 bases). This CDR3 is 16 amino acids long. Trimming pared 2 bases from V and 9 bases from J, leaving 20 bases between. Germline CDR1 MDHEN, CDR2 SYDVKM.

This clonotype was counted ten times or more. The J gene is TRBJ1-2, the V gene TRBV28; 10 bases align to TRBD1. This CDR3 spans 17 amino acids. V trimming: 6 bases; J trimming: 3 bases; junction bases outside the gene matches: 13. The germline gives CDR1 MDHEN, CDR2 SYDVKM. DNA for the CDR3: TGTGCCAGCAGCCACTACCGGGACAGGGGTGTGGACTATGGCTACACCTTC. Amino acid sequence: CASSHYRDRGVDYGYTF.

This clonotype was picked up many times. The V gene is TRBV5-1, the J gene TRBJ2-4; 9 bases agree with TRBD1. The trim removed 4 bases at V and 9 bases at J, leaving 8 bases unmatched. The CDR3 sequence is 14 residues long. The germline gives CDR1 SGHRS, CDR2 YFSETQ. CDR3 region: CASSRGQGSPIQYF. CDR3 sequence (DNA): TGCGCCAGCAGCCGGGGACAGGGAAGTCCCATTCAGTACTTC.

Within the sample, this clonotype is medium-sized. A read error may account for a junction end that differs from germline. V and J are TRBV6-5 and TRBJ1-2; D is possibly TRBD1 (6 bases). The germline V gene encodes CDR1 MNHEY and CDR2 SVGAGI. The CDR3 totals 13 residues. The CDR3 nucleotides are TGTGCCAGCAGTGACTCGACAGGACATGGCTACACCTTC. It specifies CASSDSTGHGYTF.

At least ten counts were recorded for this clonotype. The chain has TRBV2 and TRBJ2-7; tentative D call: TRBD1 (5 bases). CDR3 size: 14 residues. Germline-derived CDR1 and CDR2 are SNHLY and FYNNEI. V lost 7 bases, J lost 1 base, and 14 bases lay in between. For the CDR3, the DNA is TGTGCCAGCAAAAACCCGGACAAATCCTACGAGCAGTACTTC. Amino acid sequence: CASKNPDKSYEQYF.

This chain links TRBV18 with TRBJ1-4; D unclear. CDR3 length: 16 residues. Trimming removed 6 bases at V and 11 bases at J, with 25 bases between. Germline V CDR1 and CDR2: KGHSH, LQKENI. Here the CDR3 DNA reads TGTGCCAGCTCCCCAGAAAATTCGGCTTCGATGAGGAAACTGTTTTTT. This encodes CASSPENSASMRKLFF.

Concerning this clonotype: With only one base between it and a far larger clone, this is likely a read error. The rearrangement links TRBV6-2 or TRBV6-3 to TRBJ2-2, with a tentative D call TRBD1 (5 bases). The CDR3 consists of 14 residues. Trimming removed 8 bases from V and 0 bases from J, with 10 bases in between. In germline, CDR1 is MNHEY, CDR2 SVGEGT. The CDR3 region is CASQVTANTGELFF. CDR3 in DNA: TGTGCCAGCCAGGTGACAGCGAACACCGGGGAGCTGTTTTTT.

This clonotype was detected once. This rearrangement joins TRBV5-1 to TRBJ2-1; D is perhaps TRBD1 (5 bases). Looked up from germline, CDR1 is SGHRS and CDR2 is YFSETQ. Trimming stripped 0 bases from V and 6 bases from J, with 16 bases between. This CDR3 is built from 16 residues. CDR3 amino acids: CASSLEQVTRSNEQFF. In DNA, the CDR3 is TGCGCCAGCAGCTTGGAACAGGTCACCCGGAGCAATGAGCAGTTCTTC.

This clonotype is medium-sized within its sample. The chain links TRBV24-1 to TRBJ1-2, with 8 bases lining up with TRBD1. Trimming at V came to 3 bases and at J to 5 bases, leaving 4 bases not matched to a gene. This CDR3 has 14 amino acids. Germline V gene sequence: CDR1 KGHDR, CDR2 SFDVKD. This CDR3 is CATSDPTGAYGYTF. DNA for the CDR3: TGTGCCACCAGTGATCCGACAGGGGCTTATGGCTACACCTTC.

On this clonotype: A read error is possible here, since a much larger clone lies one base away. The V call is TRBV20-1, the J call TRBJ2-5; TRBD1 agrees at 8 bases. V was clipped by 2 bases and J by 9 bases; unmatched bases: 14. The CDR3 has 15 residues. CDR1 and CDR2 (germline): DFQATT, SNEGSKA (reference sequence). The CDR3 DNA is TGCAGTGCTAGATACCCCCAGGACAGGGAAGGGGCCCAGTACTTC. Translating it yields CSARYPQDREGAQYF.

For this clonotype: A read error may be the cause here, since a much bigger clone is one base away. The chain uses TRBV18 and TRBJ1-4; 8 positions agree with TRBD1. The CDR3 is made up of 16 amino acids. Germline V gene lookup returns CDR1 KGHSH and CDR2 LQKENI. The CDR3 DNA is TGTGCCAGCTCACCATATAGGGACAGGAATAATAAAAAACTGTTTTTT. Translated: CASSPYRDRNNKKLFF.

This clonotype was counted many times. The chain couples TRBV2 to TRBJ1-4; D may be TRBD1 (6 bases). Trimming took off 3 bases at V and 7 bases at J, with 12 bases between the two ends. Germline assignment: CDR1 SNHLY and CDR2 FYNNEI. The CDR3 runs to 14 residues. CDR3 in DNA: TGTGCCAGCAGTGACGGGGGGCTTGGTGAAAAACTGTTTTTT. It translates to CASSDGGLGEKLFF.

This clonotype has at least ten counts. The rearrangement uses TRBV20-1 and TRBJ2-3; TRBD2 matches at 14 bases. CDR1 is DFQATT and CDR2 is SNEGSKA in the germline V gene (reference sequence). The CDR3 length is 20 residues. V lost 1 base to trimming and J lost 1 base; unmatched junction nucleotides: 13. CDR3 in amino acids: CSARAGTSGSWWGGTDTQYF. For the CDR3, the DNA is TGCAGTGCTAGAGCCGGGACTAGCGGGAGTTGGTGGGGTGGCACAGATACGCAGTATTTT.

This clonotype was seen a single time. A far larger clone is just one base off, so this is likely a read error. The rearrangement joins TRBV6-9 to TRBJ2-5, with D tentatively TRBD1 (5 bases). With 1 base removed from V and 5 bases from J, the gap between germline ends came to 14 bases. The germline gives CDR1 MNHGY, CDR2 SVAAGI. There are 15 residues in the CDR3. CDR3 residues: CASSYYDDSYETQYF. The CDR3 coding sequence is TGTGCCAGCAGTTATTACGACGACAGTTACGAGACCCAGTACTTC.

V is TRBV5-6 and J is TRBJ1-5, with D possibly matching TRBD1 (6 bases). From germline, CDR1 is SGHDT and CDR2 YYEEEE. This CDR3 is built from 18 residues. V was shortened by 2 bases and J by 0 bases, with 18 bases between the two germline ends. The CDR3 coding sequence is TGTGCCAGCAGCTTTTGGAGAACAGGGCTATATAGCAATCAGCCCCAGCATTTT. Protein sequence: CASSFWRTGLYSNQPQHF.

To note about this clonotype: The junction shows a germline mismatch at one end, possibly a read error. This chain uses TRBV12-3 or TRBV12-4 with TRBJ2-3; possibly TRBD2 for D (5 bases). There are 15 residues in the CDR3. CDR3 sequence reads: CASIPYGESTDTQYF. Written as DNA, the CDR3 is TGTGCCAGCATCCCGTATGGGGAGAGCACAGATACACAGTATTTT.

The rearrangement links TRBV15 to TRBJ1-2; 9 nucleotides agree with TRBD1. The V gene's germline CDR1 is LNHNV and CDR2 YYDKDF (reference sequence). This CDR3 is 16 amino acids long. V was clipped by 1 base and J by 2 bases; unmatched bases: 5. The CDR3, as DNA: TGTGCCACCAGCAGAGCCGGACAGGGGCGGAACTATGGCTACACCTTC. This codes for CATSRAGQGRNYGYTF.

On this clonotype itself: With a much larger clone just one base away, this may be a read error. The conserved phenylalanine or tryptophan normally closing the CDR3 is absent here, so this likely arose from a read error. The chain couples TRBV6-1 to TRBJ2-7, with TRBD2 matching 9 bases. This CDR3 region has 14 residues. With V trimmed by 10 bases and J by 0 bases, 7 bases remained unmatched. Germline V lookup: CDR1 MNHNS, CDR2 SASEGT. The CDR3 spells CATTLAGYSYEQYL. Here the CDR3 DNA reads TGTGCCACCACTCTAGCGGGGTACTCCTACGAGCAGTACCTC.

This clonotype was counted many times. This sequence joins TRBV2 and TRBJ2-7, with TRBD2 matching 13 bases. V was clipped by 3 bases and J by 3 bases; unmatched bases: 2. Per germline, CDR1 SNHLY and CDR2 FYNNEI. This CDR3 comprises 15 residues. The CDR3 DNA reads TGTGCCAGCAGTGAGGGACTAGCGGGATTCTACGAGCAGTACTTC. This gives the protein CASSEGLAGFYEQYF.

This clonotype was observed at least ten times. V and J are TRBV5-1 and TRBJ1-6, with a possible D match to TRBD1 (6 bases). Germline lookup yields CDR1 SGHRS and CDR2 YFSETQ. V was cut by 1 base and J by 10 bases, with 12 bases left in between. This CDR3 is 14 amino acids long. CDR3 nucleotide sequence: TGCGCCAGCAGCTTGTGGCAGGGGAACTCACCCCTCCACTTT. This codes for CASSLWQGNSPLHF.

This clonotype showed up just once. This chain uses TRBV6-1 with TRBJ2-7; 10 bases match TRBD2. There are 14 residues in the CDR3. V gave up 6 bases and J gave up 3 bases; unmatched junction bases: 5. Germline lookup yields CDR1 MNHNS and CDR2 SASEGT. CDR3 in DNA: TGTGCCAGCAGGGCGGGACTAGCGAGCTACGAGCAGTACTTC. Translated, it gives CASRAGLASYEQYF.